This is a list of T cell receptor beta chains from one sample in a study of cytomegalovirus exposure and HLA in healthy donors. TCRdb's copy holds only in-frame clones and misses some; the assay was immunoSEQ multiplex PCR. The sample holds 250,000 to 400,000 clones; 87% are singletons and the top ten take 1.2%. Sequencing input: PBMCs. These TCRs come from a woman in her 30s in good health and CMV-seropositive. CDR3s include the opening cysteine and the closing phenylalanine or tryptophan. Fields, in order: clone size, V gene, J gene, D gene, CDR3 DNA, CDR3 protein. The D gene is left open where the match is weak. Size is stated for part of the rows, as once, few or many counts, or as a class when the clone is expanded.

NA	TRBV2	TRBJ2-7	NA	TGTGCCAGCAGTGAAGCACTCACAGGGATCTACGAGCAGTACTTC	CASSEALTGIYEQYF
NA	TRBV5-1	TRBJ2-7	TRBD1	TGCGCCAGCAGCTTGGGCGGGACAGGAGCCTACGAGCAGTACTTC	CASSLGGTGAYEQYF
NA	TRBV7-3	TRBJ2-1	NA	TGTGCCAGCAGCGCCGGGACACCGAATGAGCAGTTCTTC	CASSAGTPNEQFF
few	TRBV30	TRBJ2-7	TRBD1	TGTGCCTGGAGTCCTGGGACAGGGGACTACGAGCAGTACTTC	CAWSPGTGDYEQYF
NA	TRBV30	TRBJ1-4	TRBD1	TGTGCCTGGAGTGTACGAGGGGACAGCTTAGGTGAAAAACTGTTTTTT	CAWSVRGDSLGEKLFF
NA	TRBV5-4	TRBJ1-4	NA	NA	CASSLRSVSEKLFF
NA	TRBV5-6	TRBJ1-5	TRBD1	TGTGCCAGCAGCTCAGGGACAGTCGGTCAGCCCCAGCATTTT	CASSSGTVGQPQHF
NA	TRBV4-3	TRBJ1-4	TRBD1	TGCGCCAGCAGCCAAGACGAGGGGGCAGATGAAAAACTGTTTTTT	CASSQDEGADEKLFF
NA	TRBV11-2	TRBJ1-1	NA	TGTGCCAGCAGCTTGCATGCCGGACGAGGTGAAGCTTTCTTT	CASSLHAGRGEAFF
NA	TRBV9	TRBJ2-1	TRBD2	TGTGCCAGCAGCCTAGCGGGAGTCAAGGACAATGAGCAGTTCTTC	CASSLAGVKDNEQFF
NA	TRBV5-6	TRBJ2-1	NA	TGTGCCAGCAGCTTGGATTTAGGTGAGCAGTTCTTC	CASSLDLGEQFF
NA	TRBV9	TRBJ1-5	TRBD1	TGTGCCAGCAGCATGACAGGGGGCAATCAGCCCCAGCATTTT	CASSMTGGNQPQHF
once	TRBV4-3	TRBJ1-4	NA	TGCGCCAGCAGCCTCGGGGGGGTGGGTGAAAAACTGTTTTTT	CASSLGGVGEKLFF
NA	TRBV29-1	TRBJ1-5	TRBD1	TGCAGCGTGAGACAGGGGGTCAATCAGCCCCAGCATTTT	CSVRQGVNQPQHF
NA	TRBV18	TRBJ2-3	TRBD1	TGTGCCAGCTCACCACCAGGACAGGGGCTTTATACGCAGTATTTT	CASSPPGQGLYTQYF
NA	TRBV27	TRBJ1-2	NA	TGTGCCAGCAGTTCCCTGCTTGGGCGCCGCGGTAGGGCTAACTATGGCTACACCTTC	CASSSLLGRRGRANYGYTF
NA	TRBV30	TRBJ2-3	TRBD1	TGTGCCTGGAGTGTACCCCTACGGACAGGGGCTAGCACAGATACGCAGTATTTT	CAWSVPLRTGASTDTQYF
NA	TRBV5-6	TRBJ2-1	NA	TGTGCCAGCAGCTCCGGGACAAGCTACAATGAGCAGTTCTTC	CASSSGTSYNEQFF
NA	TRBV6-5	TRBJ2-1	NA	TGTGCCAGCAGTTACGGCAGGATGAGCTCCTACAATGAGCAGTTCTTC	CASSYGRMSSYNEQFF
NA	TRBV30	TRBJ2-1	TRBD2	TGTGCCTGGAGTAGTATAGCGGGAGGTTACAATGAGCAGTTCTTC	CAWSSIAGGYNEQFF
NA	TRBV5-5	TRBJ2-7	NA	TGTGCCAGCCGCCTCGTCGGTACCGACTCCTACGAGCAGTACTTC	CASRLVGTDSYEQYF
NA	TRBV6-6	TRBJ2-3	NA	TGTGCCAGCAGATTTACGGGAGCTAGCACAGATACGCAGTATTTT	CASRFTGASTDTQYF
NA	TRBV5-1	TRBJ1-3	NA	TGCGCCAGCAGCCCAGGGGTCTCTGGAAACACCATATATTTT	CASSPGVSGNTIYF
NA	TRBV18	TRBJ2-5	NA	TGTGCCAGCTCACAAGAGACCCAGTACTTC	CASSQETQYF
NA	TRBV16	TRBJ2-3	NA	TGTGCCAGCAGCCAACCACTCGGGACGGTAGATGTGGATACGCAGTATTTT	CASSQPLGTVDVDTQYF
NA	TRBV5-6	TRBJ2-1	NA	TGTGCCAACAGCTTGGGGGGCAGGGACAATGAGCAGTTCTTC	CANSLGGRDNEQFF
NA	TRBV19	TRBJ2-2	NA	TGTGCCAGTAGATCCCGGGGCGACACCGGGGAGCTGTTTTTT	CASRSRGDTGELFF
NA	TRBV6-5	TRBJ2-2	NA	TGTGCCAGCAGTTACAGGCAGACCGGGGAGCTGTTTTTT	CASSYRQTGELFF
NA	TRBV6-4	TRBJ1-1	TRBD1	TGTGCCAGCAGGGCCGGGACAGGGAACACTGAAGCTTTCTTT	CASRAGTGNTEAFF